The rows below give T cell receptor beta chains drawn from one sample of a study of blood T cell repertoires in COVID-19. The assay was immunoSEQ multiplex PCR, and TCRdb's table has in-frame clones only and misses some. The sample lists about 60,000 clones, about 76% seen once, with 40% to 60% in the top ten. The sequenced sample consisted of peripheral blood. The receptors shown here come from a woman over 75 with acute or convalescent COVID-19. The CDR3 runs from the conserved cysteine through the conserved F or W. A D gene is named only where the DNA matches it firmly. Some rows mark clone size as missing; the rest say once, few, many or name a class of expanded clone.

v_gene	j_gene	d_gene	abundance	CDR3nt	CDR3aa
TRBV7-2	TRBJ1-6	-	-	TGTGCCAGCAGCTTAGGAGTCAGCAGGGCGGTTTATAATTCACCCCTCCACTTT	CASSLGVSRAVYNSPLHF
TRBV29-1	TRBJ2-1	TRBD1	-	TGCAGCGGGGACAGGGCACCCTGGCGATCTACCTACAATGAGCAGTTCTTC	CSGDRAPWRSTYNEQFF
TRBV7-2	TRBJ1-2	TRBD1	-	TGTGCCAGCAGCTTAAAATTCCCGAGGACAGGCATCTATGGCTACACCTTC	CASSLKFPRTGIYGYTF
TRBV5-1	TRBJ2-1	TRBD2	-	TGCGCCAGCAGCCTGGGACTAGCGGGTTACAATGAGCAGTTCTTC	CASSLGLAGYNEQFF
TRBV5-1	TRBJ2-3	-	-	TGCGCCAGCAGCTTGGACAGGGGGGGAAATACGCAGTATTTT	CASSLDRGGNTQYF
TRBV7-9	TRBJ2-7	TRBD1	-	TGTGCCAGCAGCTTAGCAGGGGGCAGTTACGAGCAGTACTTC	CASSLAGGSYEQYF
TRBV2	TRBJ2-7	TRBD1	-	TGTGCCAGCAGTACCGGGACAGTGGGGTTATACGAGCAGTACTTC	CASSTGTVGLYEQYF
TRBV7-3	TRBJ2-1	TRBD1	-	TGTGCCAGCAGCTGGACAGGGGACAATGAGCAGTTCTTC	CASSWTGDNEQFF
TRBV7-9	TRBJ1-2	-	-	TGTGCCAGCAGCGCCCCTTCGGGAGGCTACACCTTC	CASSAPSGGYTF
TRBV25-1	TRBJ1-5	-	-	TGTGCCAGCAGTGAGGGGGGAGGAGGCAATCAGCCCCAGCATTTT	CASSEGGGGNQPQHF
TRBV5-6	TRBJ1-6	TRBD1	-	TGTGCCAGCACCCCGGACAGGGGGAATTCACCCCTCCACTTT	CASTPDRGNSPLHF
TRBV24-1	TRBJ1-4	TRBD1	-	TGTGCCACCAGTGATCCCCGGGACAGGGAAACTAATGAAAAACTGTTTTTT	CATSDPRDRETNEKLFF
TRBV2	TRBJ1-5	-	-	TGTGCCACCCGGGAGACCCATAGCAATCAGCCCCAGCATTTT	CATRETHSNQPQHF
TRBV4-3	TRBJ2-1	TRBD2	-	TGCGCCAGCAGCCAAGACGCCCGAAGGACTAGTTACAATGAGCAGTTCTTC	CASSQDARRTSYNEQFF
TRBV7-7	TRBJ2-1	-	-	TGTGCTAGCAGCCGGACTTATTACAATGAGCAGTTCTTC	CASSRTYYNEQFF
TRBV5-5	TRBJ2-5	-	-	TGTGCCAGCACCCCCGTCGGGGGAGAGACCCAGTACTTC	CASTPVGGETQYF
TRBV15	TRBJ2-5	TRBD1	-	TGTGCCACCAGCAGAGGCACGGGACAGGGGGGCGAGACCCAGTACTTC	CATSRGTGQGGETQYF
TRBV5-4	TRBJ2-7	-	few	TGTGCCAGCAGCCGGCCGGGGTACGAGCAGTACTTC	CASSRPGYEQYF
TRBV7-2	TRBJ2-3	-	-	TGTGCCAGCAGCTCCAAAGATCGGGGCACAGATACGCAGTATTTT	CASSSKDRGTDTQYF
TRBV2	TRBJ1-4	TRBD1	-	TGTGCCAGCAGCGCCAGGGGGCCCCCGGAAAAACTGTTTTTT	CASSARGPPEKLFF
TRBV5-8	TRBJ2-5	TRBD2	-	TGTGCCAGCAGCTCCGGGACTAGCGGGAGTGGCCAAGAGACCCAGTACTTC	CASSSGTSGSGQETQYF
TRBV5-1	TRBJ2-5	-	-	TGCGCCAGCAGCCCTGGACAGGGAGGGGGGGAGACCCAGTACTTC	CASSPGQGGGETQYF
TRBV7-9	TRBJ2-3	-	-	TGTGCCAGCAGCTTATTGCGTAGCACAGATACGCAGTATTTT	CASSLLRSTDTQYF
TRBV27	TRBJ1-4	-	-	TGTGCCAGCAGTCCCCCCCGCGGGCTCCGAGAAAAACTGTTTTTT	CASSPPRGLREKLFF
TRBV11-2	TRBJ1-5	TRBD1	-	TGTGCCAGCAGCCCCAGGACAGGAAATCAGCCCCAGCATTTT	CASSPRTGNQPQHF
TRBV18	TRBJ2-1	-	-	TGTGCCAGCTCACCAAGCAGGATTTCCTACAATGAGCAGTTCTTC	CASSPSRISYNEQFF